This TCR beta chain was recorded in a study of a mutant IDH1 vaccine in newly diagnosed glioma (TCRdb year 2021). The study in broad terms: Of the roughly 32 patients who were treated, about 60% were male and about 40% were female, and the mean age was about 40 years. For exploratory analyses, fewer than 30 treated patients had longitudinal TCRB deep sequencing done wherever samples were available. Prior to enrollment, standard therapy consisting of radiotherapy alone, temozolomide alone, or radiochemotherapy with temozolomide had been administered to patients, with the combination being received by most patients. Peripheral blood was drawn at six visits: V03 (baseline), V05, V07, V10, V12 and V13. Paper-wide results and their limitations: Vaccine-induced immune responses across multiple MHC alleles were detected in about 93% of patients. Pseudoprogression appeared unrelated to alterations in the top peripheral T cell clonotypes detected by TCRB sequencing. The authors stated that sample limitations prevented analyses of patient blood samples from being reproduced. PBMC samples for TCRB deep sequencing were selected based on availability.

Library method: the immunoSEQ multiplex PCR assay. Following the manufacturer's protocol, the hsTCRB Kit was used to amplify rearranged TCR beta chain sequences. An Illumina MiSeq was used to sequence the TCRB libraries. Per the source publication's procedure: The proprietary platform of the kit vendor was used for demultiplexing, trimming and gene mapping. The clones in this table, taken by TCRdb from immuneACCESS, are in-frame only. Not every clone is retained; where verified, under half of the shortfall comes from an unresolved V gene, and the cause of the rest is unknown. Clone size and V and J calls were adopted from that table, with D and trimming inferred from the DNA. Here the sample has 80,000 to 100,000 clones; almost 85% occur a single time. The top ten constitute 4.5% to 5.5% of the sample. A total of 14 residues make up the CDR3, ends included. Just CDR3 DNA is preserved here, 42 bases in frame from base 1. V loses 0 bases, J loses 6 bases, and the germline ends lie 14 bases apart. The germline V gene (reference sequence) sets CDR1 to GTSNPN and CDR2 to SVGIG.

In the paper's terms, the time point label means: baseline, week 1 (first vaccination visit). The treatment or condition label, read with the paper, signifies: pre-vaccination baseline after standard-of-care therapy. All donors had newly diagnosed IDH1-mutant astrocytomas of WHO grade 3 or 4 that showed loss of nuclear ATRX. The samples were drawn from NOA16, a multicentre, single-arm, open-label phase I trial in Germany that tested a mutant IDH1 peptide vaccine in humans for the first time. Blood drawn at visit V03 was used as the baseline sample for immunogenicity testing. The DNeasy Blood and Tissue Kit was used to extract genomic DNA from EDTA blood for TCRB sequencing. Points on this clone: This receptor's antigen is unknown. No conserved phenylalanine or tryptophan is present at the end of the CDR3, so a read error is the likely explanation.

The receptor was derived from a man aged 40-50 years with glioma. Some clones in this sample may be carry-over from other donors' samples. Here the chain combines TRBV30 and TRBJ1-2; TRBD1 might be the D gene, on 6 matching bases. This specimen was PBMCs, taken from a glioma patient treated with radiotherapy, temozolomide or both. The DNA reads as follows: TGTGCCTGGAGTGTACTAGGGGGTAGGAATGGCTACACCCTC. It encodes CAWSVLGGRNGYTL.